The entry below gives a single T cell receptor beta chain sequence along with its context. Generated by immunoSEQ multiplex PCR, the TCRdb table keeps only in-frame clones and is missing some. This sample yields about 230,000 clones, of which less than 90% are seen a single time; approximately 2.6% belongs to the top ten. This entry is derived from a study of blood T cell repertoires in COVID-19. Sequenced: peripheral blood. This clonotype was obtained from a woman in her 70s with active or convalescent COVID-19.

CDR3 protein: CASSFVQGDTGELFF. CDR3 DNA: TGTGCCAGCAGCTTTGTACAGGGGGACACCGGGGAGCTGTTTTTT. The J gene is TRBJ2-2, the V gene TRBV5-4, with TRBD1 matching 8 bases. Looked up from germline, CDR1 is SGHNT and CDR2 is YYREEE (reference sequence). CDR3 length equals 15 residues. V trimming: 2 bases; J trimming: 3 bases; junction bases outside the gene matches: 3.